There are many counts of the clone carrying this TCR beta chain. Unique molecular identifiers were built into the TCRbeta library. Via MiXCR, TCRdb re-called the PCR reads, giving one row per CDR3 protein. Of a few hundred thousand distinct CDR3 sequences listed, approximately 6.9% are singletons. The entry originates in a study of T-cell reconstitution after alpha-beta-depleted transplantation in children. There are 15 residues in the CDR3. Trimming stripped 5 bases from V and 2 bases from J, with 12 bases between. CDR1 and CDR2 (germline): MDHEN, SYDVKM. The chain couples TRBV28 to TRBJ2-2; D is tentatively TRBD1 or TRBD2 (5 bases each). The receptor was isolated from a boy aged 2 to 10 with acute lymphoblastic leukemia, due to receive a stem cell transplant. The starting material was PBMCs, obtained before TCRalphabeta/CD19-depleted stem cell transplant. The CDR3 region has the DNA TGTGCCAGCAGTGGGGGACGAGGCAACACCGGGGAGCTGTTTTTT. It translates to CASSGGRGNTGELFF.